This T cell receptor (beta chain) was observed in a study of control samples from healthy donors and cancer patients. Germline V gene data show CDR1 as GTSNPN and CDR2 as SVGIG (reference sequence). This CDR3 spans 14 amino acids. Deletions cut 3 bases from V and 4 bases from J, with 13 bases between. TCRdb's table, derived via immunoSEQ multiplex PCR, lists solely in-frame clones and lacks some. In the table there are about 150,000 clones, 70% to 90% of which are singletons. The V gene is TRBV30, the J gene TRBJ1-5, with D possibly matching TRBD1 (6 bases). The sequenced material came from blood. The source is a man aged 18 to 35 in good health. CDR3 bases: TGTGCCTGGAGGGAGGGGGGAAGGAATCAGCCCCAGCATTTT. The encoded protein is CAWREGGRNQPQHF.